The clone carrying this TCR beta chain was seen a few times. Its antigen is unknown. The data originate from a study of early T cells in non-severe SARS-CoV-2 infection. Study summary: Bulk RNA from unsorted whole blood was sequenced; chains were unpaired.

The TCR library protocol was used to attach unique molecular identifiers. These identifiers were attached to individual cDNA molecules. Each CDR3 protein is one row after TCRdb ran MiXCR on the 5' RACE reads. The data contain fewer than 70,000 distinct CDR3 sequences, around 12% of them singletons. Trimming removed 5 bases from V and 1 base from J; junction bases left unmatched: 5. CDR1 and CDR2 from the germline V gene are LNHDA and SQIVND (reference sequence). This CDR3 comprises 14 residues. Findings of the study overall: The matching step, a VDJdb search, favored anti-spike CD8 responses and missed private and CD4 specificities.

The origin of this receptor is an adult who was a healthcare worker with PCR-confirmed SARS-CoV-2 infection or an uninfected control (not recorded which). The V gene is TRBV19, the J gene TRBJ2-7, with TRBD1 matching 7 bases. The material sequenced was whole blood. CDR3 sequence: CASSPRDSSYEQYF. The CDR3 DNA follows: TGTGCCAGTAGTCCCCGGGACAGTTCCTACGAGCAGTACTTC.